The TCR beta chain under discussion was sequenced for a study of Ad26.COV2.S vaccination and SARS-CoV-2 variants. This table comes from immunoSEQ multiplex PCR, and its TCRdb copy is limited to in-frame clones, with some not included. The sample lists 300,000 to 450,000 clones, roughly 94% occurring once. The germline gives CDR1 MNHEY, CDR2 SVGAGI. The trim removed 6 bases at V and 8 bases at J, leaving 7 bases unmatched. The CDR3 spans 13 residues. The chain recombines TRBV6-5 with TRBJ1-2; 9 bases are shared with TRBD1. The sequence came from a human donor who had recovered from COVID-19. The material was peripheral blood, obtained after recovery from COVID-19. The CDR3 DNA reads TGTGCCAGCAGGGAGGGACAGGGTGTGGGCTACACCTTC. Translated, it gives CASREGQGVGYTF.